Following are 24 T cell receptor beta chains from one sample sequenced in a study of CD8+CD57+ T cells in acquired aplastic anemia. CDR3 and TCR beta VDJ profiling relied on a genomic DNA template. TCRdb itself ran the reads through MiXCR, one entry per CDR3 protein. Found here are roughly 200,000 distinct CDR3 sequences, roughly 65% of them singletons; the top ten hold approximately 42%. In patients chosen for sequencing, flow cytometry had shown CD8+CD57+ cell expansion. The sequenced sample was sorted CD4+, CD8+, or CD8+CD57+ T cells (not recorded which) from PBMCs. The receptor source for this set is a human donor with aplastic anemia.

The count of this clonotype is one. This chain joins TRBV2 and TRBJ2-7, with D uncertain. Germline V gene sequence: CDR1 SNHLY, CDR2 FYNNEI. The CDR3 is 14 residues long. Trimming took off 10 bases at V and 2 bases at J, with 18 bases between the two ends. CDR3 region: CAILGTVSTYEQYF. As DNA, the CDR3 is TGTGCCATCCTGGGCACAGTGTCTACCTACGAGCAGTACTTC. Filled out from reference TRBV2 and TRBJ2-7, the complete variable domain reads EPEVTQTPSHQVTQMGQEVILRCVPISNHLYFYWYRQILGQKVEFLVSFYNNEISEKSEIFDDQFSVERPDGSNFTLKIRSTKLEDSAMYFCAILGTVSTYEQYFGPGTRLTVT.

This clonotype has ten or more counts. The chain links TRBV25-1 to TRBJ1-4; TRBD1 agrees at 10 bases. V trimming: 6 bases; J trimming: 4 bases; junction bases outside the gene matches: 8. Germline V lookup: CDR1 MGHDK, CDR2 SYGVNS. The CDR3 runs to 16 residues. CDR3 coding DNA: TGTGCCAGCAGGGGGGGACAGGGGTTTCGTAATGAAAAACTGTTTTTT. This encodes CASRGGQGFRNEKLFF. Full variable domain (remainder filled in from reference TRBV25-1 and TRBJ1-4): EADIYQTPRYLVIGTGKKITLECSQTMGHDKMYWYQQDPGMELHLIHYSYGVNSTEKGDLSSESTVSRIRTEHFPLTLESARPSHTSQYLCASRGGQGFRNEKLFFGSGTQLSVL.

This rearrangement joins TRBV7-2 to TRBJ2-7; D is perhaps TRBD1 or TRBD2 (5 bases each). This CDR3 is built from 13 residues. Germline V gives CDR1 SGHTA, CDR2 FQGNSA. The V and J ends lost 5 bases and 4 bases respectively, with 12 bases between them. Here the CDR3 reads CASSTRDGYEQYF. The CDR3 DNA sequence: TGTGCCAGCAGCACACGGGACGGGTACGAGCAGTACTTC.

The V gene is TRBV7-8, the J gene TRBJ2-7; maybe TRBD1 (6 bases). V was shortened by 5 bases and J by 0 bases, with 20 bases between the two germline ends. Looked up from germline, CDR1 is SGHVS and CDR2 is FQNEAQ. This CDR3 contains 17 residues. CDR3 coding DNA: TGTGCCAGCAGCCCCCTCGGGGACACCAACCCCTCCTACGAGCAGTACTTC. It encodes CASSPLGDTNPSYEQYF.

This clonotype was recorded a few times. This sequence joins TRBV6-1 and TRBJ2-1; a possible D gene is TRBD2 (6 bases). Germline V gene data show CDR1 as MNHNS and CDR2 as SASEGT. The CDR3 contains 17 residues. Trimming cost V 0 bases and J 0 bases, with 12 bases left between them. The DNA for the CDR3 is TGTGCCAGCAGTGAAGCTCATCTAGCGAGCTCCTACAATGAGCAGTTCTTC. Protein product: CASSEAHLASSYNEQFF.

This clonotype was seen many times. This sequence joins TRBV20-1 and TRBJ1-1, with a weak D call TRBD1 (5 bases). CDR1 and CDR2 from the germline V gene are DFQATT and SNEGSKA (reference sequence). This CDR3 spans 14 amino acids. Trimming left V 0 bases short and J 4 bases short, with 12 bases between. CDR3 bases: TGCAGTGCTAGAGAAAATATTAGGGGCACTGAAGCTTTCTTT. Its protein product is CSARENIRGTEAFF.

The gene calls are TRBV7-2 and TRBJ2-7; 7 nucleotides line up with TRBD2. Germline loops: CDR1 SGHTA, CDR2 FQGNSA. V dropped 5 bases and J dropped 2; count of bases not matched to a gene: 9. The CDR3 has 15 amino acids. CDR3 residues: CASSLTSGEAYEQYF. CDR3 in DNA: TGTGCCAGCAGCCTCACCAGCGGGGAAGCCTACGAGCAGTACTTC.

This clonotype came up many times. The genes are TRBV4-1 and TRBJ1-1; no definite D call. Germline V gene data show CDR1 as MGHRA and CDR2 as YSYEKL. The CDR3 extends over 15 amino acids. Between the trimmed V and J ends, which lost 1 base and 0 bases, there was a span of 9 bases. CDR3: CASSQGSGMNTEAFF. CDR3 DNA sequence: TGCGCCAGCAGCCAAGGCTCAGGAATGAACACTGAAGCTTTCTTT.

The chain carries TRBV5-4 and TRBJ1-1; 9 bases fit TRBD1. Trimming cost V 1 base and J 11 bases; bases outside gene matches: 12. Per germline, CDR1 SGHNT and CDR2 YYREEE (reference sequence). The CDR3 runs to 15 residues. CDR3 nucleotides: TGTGCCAGCAGCTTGCAACAGGGGGCAGATCTGTGGGCTTTCTTT. It yields the protein CASSLQQGADLWAFF. Filled out from reference TRBV5-4 and TRBJ1-1, the complete variable domain reads ETGVTQSPTHLIKTRGQQVTLRCSSQSGHNTVSWYQQALGQGPQFIFQYYREEENGRGNFPPRFSGLQFPNYSSELNVNALELDDSALYLCASSLQQGADLWAFFGQGTRLTVV.

V usage is TRBV29-1 and J usage is TRBJ2-7, with TRBD2 identical over 9 bases. After removal of 6 bases from V and 6 bases from J, the junction contained 18 bases not matched to a gene. CDR1 is SQVTM and CDR2 is ANQGSEA in the germline V gene. The CDR3 sequence is 16 residues long. The DNA for the CDR3 is TGCAGCGTCACTGAAAATCTAGCGGGGCTTATATCCGAGCAGTACTTC. This translates into CSVTENLAGLISEQYF.

The CDR3: CSVEDPRDRGYSGNTIYF. For the CDR3, the DNA is TGCAGCGTTGAAGATCCCCGGGACAGGGGCTACTCTGGAAACACCATATATTTT. The chain recombines TRBV29-1 with TRBJ1-3; the match to TRBD1 covers 10 bases. The length of the CDR3 is 18 residues. The ends lost 0 bases at V and 0 bases at J; junction bases unmatched: 8. In germline, CDR1 is SQVTM, CDR2 ANQGSEA.

Points on this clonotype: A much larger clone differs from this one at a single base, so this may be a read error. The rearrangement uses TRBV2 and TRBJ2-7, with 10 bases fitting TRBD2. In germline, CDR1 is SNHLY, CDR2 FYNNEI. V was pared by 4 bases and J by 5 bases, with 11 bases of the junction left unmatched. The CDR3 length is 16 residues. CDR3 sequence: CASSVASGRGGDEQYF. Written as DNA, the CDR3 is TGTGCCAGCAGTGTAGCAAGCGGGAGGGGGGGGGACGAGCAGTACTTC.

The genes are TRBV20-1 and TRBJ1-1; D gene ambiguous. V was cut by 3 bases and J by 1 base, with 12 bases left in between. The germline gives CDR1 DFQATT, CDR2 SNEGSKA (reference sequence). This CDR3 is 14 amino acids long. The CDR3 loop reads CSASDPGKNTEAFF. CDR3 nucleotide sequence: TGCAGTGCTAGTGATCCCGGCAAGAACACTGAAGCTTTCTTT.

CDR3: CASSGTSSYEQYF. The CDR3 DNA sequence: TGTGCCAGCAGCGGGACCAGCTCCTACGAGCAGTACTTC. The chain has TRBV9 and TRBJ2-7; D uncertain. The CDR3 length is 13 residues. V lost 3 bases, J lost 0 bases, and 7 bases lay in between. Germline V CDR1 and CDR2: SGDLS, YYNGEE.

Written as DNA, the CDR3 is TGCAGTGTAGAGGGCAGGGGGCTTTACGAGCAGTACTTC. Its protein product is CSVEGRGLYEQYF. This chain connects TRBV20-1 to TRBJ2-7, with 8 bases fitting TRBD1. The CDR3 sequence is 13 residues long. CDR1 is DFQATT, CDR2 SNEGSKA, per germline (reference sequence). With V trimmed by 7 bases and J by 4 bases, 9 bases remained unmatched.

The rearrangement joins TRBV9 to TRBJ1-6; D ambiguous. This CDR3 region has 13 residues. The germline gives CDR1 SGDLS, CDR2 YYNGEE. The V gene lost 4 bases and the J gene lost 5 bases, with 7 bases spanning the gap. CDR3 sequence reads: CASSPQNNSPLHF. CDR3 coding DNA: TGTGCCAGCAGCCCCCAAAATAATTCACCCCTCCACTTT.

The CDR3 loop is CASSVSGANNEQFF. DNA for the CDR3: TGCGCCAGCAGCGTTAGCGGGGCGAACAATGAGCAGTTCTTC. The genes are TRBV10-1 and TRBJ2-1, with TRBD2 matching over 8 bases. Germline-derived CDR1 and CDR2 are WNHNN and SYGVQD (reference sequence). The trim removed 6 bases at V and 5 bases at J, leaving 6 bases unmatched. The CDR3 is 14 amino acids.

In the case of this clonotype: This may come from a read error, since a much larger clone is one base off. J is TRBJ2-7 and V is TRBV29-1; D is perhaps TRBD1 (6 bases). Trimming cost V 0 bases and J 7 bases, with 13 bases left between them. The CDR3 runs to 13 residues. Germline CDR1 and CDR2: SQVTM and ANQGSEA. The CDR3 DNA follows: TGCAGCGTTGAAGATCCCCCAGGGGCAGAGCAGTACTTC. It yields the protein CSVEDPPGAEQYF.

This clonotype was recorded once. The V and J genes are TRBV7-9 and TRBJ1-2, with D uncertain. The CDR3 has 13 residues. Germline-derived CDR1 and CDR2 are SEHNR and FQNEAQ (reference sequence). With 5 bases removed from V and 8 bases from J, the gap between germline ends came to 15 bases. Here the CDR3 DNA reads TGTGCCAGCAGCCCAGGACCCTCGGGAGGCTACACCTTC. It yields the protein CASSPGPSGGYTF.

This clonotype was observed a few times. This sequence joins TRBV6-5 and TRBJ2-7; weak D call: TRBD2 (5 bases). This CDR3 comprises 14 residues. Germline V gives CDR1 MNHEY, CDR2 SVGAGI. Trimming cost V 6 bases and J 5 bases, with 17 bases left between them. The CDR3 DNA follows: TGTGCCAGCAGCCCCCCGGGGATCATCCACGAGCAGTACTTC. Residues: CASSPPGIIHEQYF.

This clonotype has at least ten counts. The chain combines TRBV5-1 with TRBJ1-4; D perhaps matches TRBD1 (5 bases). The CDR3 runs to 14 residues. CDR1 is SGHRS, CDR2 YFSETQ, per germline. The V end lost 4 bases, the J end lost 4 bases, and 11 bases lay between the germline ends. CDR3 nucleotide sequence: TGCGCCAGCAGCCCGTGGCAGGGTAATGAAAAACTGTTTTTT. Translation: CASSPWQGNEKLFF.

This rearrangement joins TRBV19 to TRBJ2-5; the D is unclear. This CDR3 contains 15 residues. The germline V gene encodes CDR1 LNHDA and CDR2 SQIVND (reference sequence). The V gene lost 3 bases and the J gene lost 5 bases, with 16 bases spanning the gap. The CDR3, as DNA: TGTGCCAGTAGTATCGGATACAACGATCCCGAGACCCAGTACTTC. Translating it yields CASSIGYNDPETQYF.

This chain connects TRBV5-1 to TRBJ1-1, with D maybe TRBD1 (6 bases). This CDR3 spans 15 amino acids. In germline, CDR1 is SGHRS, CDR2 YFSETQ. V was clipped by 4 bases and J by 5 bases, with 18 bases between them. The CDR3: CASSAGAGGMTEAFF. In DNA, the CDR3 is TGCGCCAGCAGCGCAGGGGCGGGGGGCATGACTGAAGCTTTCTTT.

This clonotype was counted at least ten times. This chain joins TRBV20-1 and TRBJ1-2; 7 bases align to TRBD1. V shed 1 base and J 2 bases; nucleotides not matched to a gene: 7. The CDR3 sequence is 15 residues long. The germline V gene encodes CDR1 DFQATT and CDR2 SNEGSKA (reference sequence). CDR3 region: CSARATPDRNYGYTF. The CDR3 nucleotides are TGCAGTGCTAGAGCTACCCCGGACAGGAACTATGGCTACACCTTC.